This T cell receptor (beta chain) comes out of a study of blood T cell repertoires in COVID-19. About the study: COVID-19 samples, acute and convalescent, were from the United States, Italy and Spain. From T cells, B-cell-depleted T cells, or PBMCs came the material, which was cDNA or gDNA.

Per the germline V gene, CDR1 is MGHRA and CDR2 is YSYEKL. This CDR3 is 15 amino acids long. V gave up 7 bases and J gave up 1 base, with 15 bases separating them. Methods used by the authors: Estimation of nucleated cell counts was performed using reference gene primer amplification. Some clones are missing from TCRdb's copy, which holds only in-frame ones; the method was immunoSEQ multiplex PCR. That table furnishes V, J and clone size, whereas the DNA furnished D and trimming. The data contain approximately 120,000 clones, approximately 84% of them singletons. The sequenced sample consisted of peripheral blood. The TCR was taken from a human donor in a cohort sampled during active COVID-19. This chain uses TRBV4-1 with TRBJ2-3; TRBD2 is a possible D gene (5 bases). CDR3 amino acids: CASTSRGRGTDTQYF. The CDR3 region has the DNA TGCGCCAGCACCTCCAGAGGGCGGGGCACAGATACGCAGTATTTT.